Following are 30 T cell receptor beta chains from one sample sequenced in a study of blood T cell repertoires in COVID-19. Sequencing used immunoSEQ multiplex PCR; TCRdb keeps in-frame clones, though not all of them. The sample records some 150,000 clones, 70% to 90% being singletons. The sequencing sample was made of peripheral blood. The receptor set was obtained from a woman aged 60-75 years with COVID-19, enrolled during active disease.

The J gene is TRBJ1-3, the V gene TRBV5-8; D not certain. The CDR3 has 15 residues. Trimming took off 1 base at V and 0 bases at J, with 8 bases between the two ends. Germline V gives CDR1 SGHTS, CDR2 YDEGEE. Here the CDR3 reads CASSLSGSSGNTIYF. The CDR3 DNA reads TGTGCCAGCAGCTTGTCGGGGAGCTCTGGAAACACCATATATTTT.

J is TRBJ1-1 and V is TRBV10-3; possible D gene TRBD1, 5 bases. CDR1 and CDR2 from the germline V gene are ENHRY and SYGVKD. V was shortened by 2 bases and J by 7 bases, with 17 bases between the two germline ends. The CDR3 has 15 amino acids. CDR3: CAISEKKVGLLEAFF. As DNA, the CDR3 is TGTGCCATCAGTGAGAAGAAGGTGGGACTCCTTGAAGCTTTCTTT.

The chain combines TRBV7-2 with TRBJ1-6; D is possibly TRBD1 (5 bases). The CDR3 is made up of 15 amino acids. Germline V gene sequence: CDR1 SGHTA, CDR2 FQGNSA. V lost 5 bases and J lost 6, with 14 bases in between. The CDR3 sequence: CASSPRGGSNSPLHF. The CDR3 DNA is TGTGCCAGCAGCCCCCGCGGGGGGAGTAATTCACCCCTCCACTTT.

The rearrangement uses TRBV7-2 and TRBJ2-1; TRBD1 might be the D (5 bases). CDR3 length equals 15 residues. V lost 1 base, J lost 3 bases, and 10 bases lay in between. In germline, CDR1 is SGHTA, CDR2 FQGNSA. The DNA of the CDR3 is TGTGCCAGCAGCTTAGGGGCAGGGCTCTACAATGAGCAGTTCTTC. Its translation: CASSLGAGLYNEQFF. The full variable domain, in which reference TRBV7-2 and TRBJ2-1 provide the parts outside the CDR3, is GAGVSQSPSNKVTEKGKDVELRCDPISGHTALYWYRQSLGQGLEFLIYFQGNSAPDKSGLPSDRFSAERTGGSVSTLTIQRTQQEDSAVYLCASSLGAGLYNEQFFGPGTRLTVL.

The rearrangement joins TRBV19 to TRBJ2-6; 7 bases match TRBD2. Germline CDR1 is LNHDA and CDR2 is SQIVND (reference sequence). Trimming cost V 5 bases and J 2 bases; bases outside gene matches: 6. The CDR3 covers 16 residues. The CDR3 DNA reads TGTGCCAGTAGTCCCCTCCGGGGGGCTGGGGCCAACGTCCTGACTTTC. Translated, it gives CASSPLRGAGANVLTF. The complete variable domain, with remaining parts taken from reference TRBV19 and TRBJ2-6, reads DGGITQSPKYLFRKEGQNVTLSCEQNLNHDAMYWYRQDPGQGLRLIYYSQIVNDFQKGDIAEGYSVSREKKESFPLTVTSAQKNPTAFYLCASSPLRGAGANVLTFGAGSRLTVL.

The chain joins TRBV4-3 to TRBJ1-5; perhaps TRBD1 as D (6 bases). Trimming pared 2 bases from V and 4 bases from J, leaving 12 bases between. Germline loops: CDR1 LGHNA, CDR2 YSLEER. This CDR3 is 15 amino acids long. The CDR3 sequence: CASSQHRDKNQPQHF. CDR3 DNA: TGCGCCAGCAGCCAACACCGGGACAAGAATCAGCCCCAGCATTTT.

This chain joins TRBV3-1 (or the pseudogene TRBV3-2) and TRBJ2-7; perhaps TRBD1 as D (5 bases). The CDR3 runs to 13 residues. V lost 5 bases and J lost 4, with 12 bases in between. The V gene's germline CDR1 is LGHDT and CDR2 YNNKEL (reference sequence). The CDR3 is CASSSQGTYEQYF. For the CDR3, the DNA is TGTGCCAGCAGCTCCCAGGGTACGTACGAGCAGTACTTC.

The V and J genes are TRBV6-6 and TRBJ2-2; a possible D gene is TRBD2 (5 bases). V gave up 7 bases and J gave up 1 base, with 16 bases separating them. The CDR3 has 16 residues. The germline CDR1 and CDR2 sequences are MNHNY and SVGAGI (reference sequence). The CDR3 spells CASKMYEGKNTGELFF. The CDR3 DNA reads as TGTGCCAGCAAGATGTATGAGGGAAAGAACACCGGGGAGCTGTTTTTT.

This chain links TRBV11-2 with TRBJ1-2, with D uncertain. This CDR3 contains 14 residues. Trimming removed 5 bases at V and 4 bases at J, with 14 bases between. The germline V gene has CDR1 SGHAT and CDR2 FQNNGV. In DNA form, the CDR3 reads TGTGCCAGCAGCCTTCGACGGGAACTCTATGGCTACACCTTC. Residues: CASSLRRELYGYTF.

CDR3 DNA sequence: TGTGCCAGCTCACCAAGGGGAACGCATGAAAAACTGTTTTTT. Its translation: CASSPRGTHEKLFF. This chain uses TRBV18 with TRBJ1-4; possible D gene TRBD1, 5 bases. The germline CDR1 and CDR2 sequences are KGHSH and LQKENI. Between the trimmed V and J ends, which lost 2 bases and 6 bases, there was a span of 10 bases. The CDR3 is 14 amino acids. The variable domain in full, with the rest retrieved from reference TRBV18 and TRBJ1-4, is NAGVMQNPRHLVRRRGQEARLRCSPMKGHSHVYWYRQLPEEGLKFMVYLQKENIIDESGMPKERFSAEFPKEGPSILRIQQVVRGDSAAYFCASSPRGTHEKLFFGSGTQLSVL.

The chain combines TRBV5-1 with TRBJ1-4, with D possibly TRBD1 on 5 matching bases. Looked up from germline, CDR1 is SGHRS and CDR2 is YFSETQ. Trimming cost V 3 bases and J 3 bases, with 18 bases left between them. This CDR3 comprises 17 residues. The CDR3 DNA reads as TGCGCCAGCAGCTCCCAGGTCGGGGGAACTTCTAATGAAAAACTGTTTTTT. The encoded protein is CASSSQVGGTSNEKLFF.

The rearrangement links TRBV25-1 to TRBJ1-1, with TRBD1 identical over 9 bases. The V gene's germline CDR1 is MGHDK and CDR2 SYGVNS. Trimming cost V 8 bases and J 0 bases; bases outside gene matches: 10. This CDR3 has 16 residues. CDR3: CASPAGTGTLNTEAFF. Written as DNA, the CDR3 is TGTGCCAGCCCCGCAGGGACAGGGACACTGAACACTGAAGCTTTCTTT.

V gene TRBV6-5 combines with J gene TRBJ2-7; possible D gene TRBD1, 5 bases. V lost 8 bases, J lost 0 bases, and 17 bases lay in between. This CDR3 region has 15 residues. The germline V gene has CDR1 MNHEY and CDR2 SVGAGI. The CDR3 spells CASSLDLTASYEQYF. The DNA of the CDR3 is TGTGCCAGCTCTTTGGACCTGACAGCCTCCTACGAGCAGTACTTC.

CDR3 bases: TGCGCCAGCAGCCAAGTTCCCGGGAACTATGGCTACACCTTC. Its translation: CASSQVPGNYGYTF. The chain links TRBV4-1 to TRBJ1-2; unclear D gene. This CDR3 region has 14 residues. Germline V gene sequence: CDR1 MGHRA, CDR2 YSYEKL. The V end was cut by 1 base, the J end by 2 bases, with 8 bases between.

The V and J genes are TRBV25-1 and TRBJ2-3; D is possibly TRBD2 (7 bases). Germline assignment: CDR1 MGHDK and CDR2 SYGVNS. V lost 0 bases to trimming and J lost 3 bases, with 16 bases between them. CDR3 length: 17 amino acids. Here the CDR3 DNA reads TGTGCCAGCAGTGAATACATAGGAGGGGGGGTGACAGATACGCAGTATTTT. Residues: CASSEYIGGGVTDTQYF. Variable domain in full (rest from reference TRBV25-1 and TRBJ2-3): EADIYQTPRYLVIGTGKKITLECSQTMGHDKMYWYQQDPGMELHLIHYSYGVNSTEKGDLSSESTVSRIRTEHFPLTLESARPSHTSQYLCASSEYIGGGVTDTQYFGPGTRLTVL.

This clone was detected only once. V gene TRBV4-2 combines with J gene TRBJ2-7; 7 bases map to TRBD1. The CDR3 spans 14 residues. Germline V gene lookup returns CDR1 LGHNA and CDR2 YNFKEQ. The V and J ends lost 6 bases and 0 bases, in that order; junction bases with no gene match: 5. Written as DNA, the CDR3 is TGTGCCAGCAGGGCGGACAGGTTCTCCTACGAGCAGTACTTC. It codes for CASRADRFSYEQYF.

On this clone: The same CDR3 arises from other DNA sequences in this sample as well. The chain combines TRBV24-1 with TRBJ2-3, with D possibly matching TRBD2 (5 bases). V lost 3 bases, J lost 3 bases, and 6 bases lay in between. The CDR3 contains 13 residues. Germline CDR1 and CDR2: KGHDR and SFDVKD. CDR3 protein: CATSDPGTDTQYF. In DNA, the CDR3 is TGTGCCACCAGTGATCCGGGGACAGATACGCAGTATTTT.

V usage is TRBV4-2 and J usage is TRBJ2-7, with D uncertain. The CDR3 contains 14 residues. Between the trimmed V and J ends, which lost 0 bases and 5 bases, there was a span of 11 bases. Per the germline V gene, CDR1 is LGHNA and CDR2 is YNFKEQ. The CDR3 nucleotides are TGTGCCAGCAGCCAAGATAACCCACACGACGAGCAGTACTTC. This encodes CASSQDNPHDEQYF.

J is TRBJ1-1 and V is TRBV5-4; D not certain. V shed 0 bases and J shed 3 bases, with 12 bases lying between them. The CDR3 totals 15 residues. Germline V CDR1 and CDR2: SGHNT, YYREEE (reference sequence). CDR3 protein: CASSLERSVYTEAFF. CDR3 nucleotides: TGTGCCAGCAGCTTGGAGAGGTCGGTCTACACTGAAGCTTTCTTT.

This chain uses TRBV12-3 or TRBV12-4 with TRBJ2-1; possible D gene TRBD1, 6 bases. The CDR3 length is 11 residues. Trimming took off 4 bases at V and 10 bases at J, with 8 bases between the two ends. CDR3 residues: CASSSDREQFF. CDR3 DNA: TGTGCCAGCAGTTCCGACAGGGAGCAGTTCTTC.

This clone has just one count. The chain combines TRBV29-1 with TRBJ2-7; possible D gene TRBD1, 6 bases. The germline gives CDR1 SQVTM, CDR2 ANQGSEA. The CDR3 contains 13 residues. The germline V and J ends were trimmed by 7 bases and 5 bases, with 18 bases remaining between them. The CDR3, as DNA: TGCAGCGCCAGGGGCCCCTCAGGGAACGAGCAGTACTTC. Its protein is CSARGPSGNEQYF.

The genes are TRBV5-1 and TRBJ2-7; a weak D match, TRBD1 (5 bases). The CDR3 runs to 12 residues. V was cut by 5 bases and J by 4 bases, with 10 bases left in between. Germline V CDR1 and CDR2: SGHRS, YFSETQ. The CDR3 nucleotides read TGCGCCAGCAGAGAGGACAAGTACGAGCAGTACTTC. Residues: CASREDKYEQYF.

The chain couples TRBV5-5 to TRBJ2-4; D might be TRBD2 (6 bases). Trimming removed 4 bases from V and 6 bases from J, with 14 bases in between. Germline CDR1 SGHKS, CDR2 YYEKEE (reference sequence). This CDR3 comprises 14 residues. DNA of the CDR3: TGTGCCAGCAGCCGCGGGGATTTTGGAAACATTCAGTACTTC. Encoded protein: CASSRGDFGNIQYF.

In DNA form, the CDR3 reads TGTGCCAGCTCACCACCAAGTCTAGAAGATACGCAGTATTTT. Protein sequence: CASSPPSLEDTQYF. The chain has TRBV18 and TRBJ2-3; D is ambiguous. Germline CDR1 reads KGHSH; CDR2 reads LQKENI. The CDR3 sequence is 14 residues long. The V and J ends lost 0 bases and 5 bases respectively, with 9 bases between them. The complete variable domain, with remaining parts taken from reference TRBV18 and TRBJ2-3, reads NAGVMQNPRHLVRRRGQEARLRCSPMKGHSHVYWYRQLPEEGLKFMVYLQKENIIDESGMPKERFSAEFPKEGPSILRIQQVVRGDSAAYFCASSPPSLEDTQYFGPGTRLTVL.

This clone showed up just once. The rearrangement links TRBV18 to TRBJ2-3, with D maybe TRBD1 (6 bases). The V and J ends lost 5 bases and 1 base respectively, with 16 bases between them. CDR1 is KGHSH, CDR2 LQKENI, per germline. The CDR3 runs 16 residues. CDR3 coding DNA: TGTGCCAGCTCATTAGGAACAGGGCCCGGCACAGATACGCAGTATTTT. Translated, it gives CASSLGTGPGTDTQYF.

The chain recombines TRBV5-1 with TRBJ1-1; D possibly corresponds to TRBD1 (5 bases). The germline V and J ends were trimmed by 4 bases and 1 base, with 14 bases remaining between them. CDR1 is SGHRS, CDR2 YFSETQ, per germline. The CDR3 has 15 residues. CDR3 DNA sequence: TGCGCCAGCAGCGAGACGGGGGAGCAGAACACTGAAGCTTTCTTT. It is translated as CASSETGEQNTEAFF.

The J gene is TRBJ1-3, the V gene TRBV18, with 9 bases aligning to TRBD1. The CDR3 extends over 15 amino acids. Germline V gives CDR1 KGHSH, CDR2 LQKENI. Losses at the gene ends were 2 bases for V and 4 bases for J; bases not matched to a gene: 3. The CDR3 sequence: CASSPAGTGGNTIYF. The CDR3 region has the DNA TGTGCCAGCTCACCAGCCGGGACAGGGGGAAACACCATATATTTT.

V and J are TRBV4-3 and TRBJ1-2, with 8 bases aligning to TRBD1. V was pared by 4 bases and J by 2 bases, with 9 bases of the junction left unmatched. The CDR3 is made up of 16 amino acids. CDR1 and CDR2 (germline): LGHNA, YSLEER. For the CDR3, the DNA is TGCGCCAGCAGCCCCACCTCAGGGGGCGAAAACTATGGCTACACCTTC. It yields the protein CASSPTSGGENYGYTF.

The chain combines TRBV29-1 with TRBJ2-7; D uncertain. There are 14 residues in the CDR3. Deletions cut 4 bases from V and 3 bases from J, with 16 bases between. CDR1 is SQVTM, CDR2 ANQGSEA, per germline. This CDR3 is CSVVVQPARYEQYF. DNA for the CDR3: TGCAGCGTTGTGGTGCAACCAGCGCGCTACGAGCAGTACTTC.

J is TRBJ2-5 and V is TRBV5-1, with TRBD2 matching over 10 bases. CDR1 SGHRS and CDR2 YFSETQ come from the germline V gene. The junction had 6 bases not matched to a gene; V was cut back by 2 bases and J by 5 bases. The CDR3 runs to 15 residues. The CDR3 here is CASSLAGGPSETQYF. CDR3 DNA: TGCGCCAGCAGCTTAGCGGGGGGGCCGAGCGAGACCCAGTACTTC.